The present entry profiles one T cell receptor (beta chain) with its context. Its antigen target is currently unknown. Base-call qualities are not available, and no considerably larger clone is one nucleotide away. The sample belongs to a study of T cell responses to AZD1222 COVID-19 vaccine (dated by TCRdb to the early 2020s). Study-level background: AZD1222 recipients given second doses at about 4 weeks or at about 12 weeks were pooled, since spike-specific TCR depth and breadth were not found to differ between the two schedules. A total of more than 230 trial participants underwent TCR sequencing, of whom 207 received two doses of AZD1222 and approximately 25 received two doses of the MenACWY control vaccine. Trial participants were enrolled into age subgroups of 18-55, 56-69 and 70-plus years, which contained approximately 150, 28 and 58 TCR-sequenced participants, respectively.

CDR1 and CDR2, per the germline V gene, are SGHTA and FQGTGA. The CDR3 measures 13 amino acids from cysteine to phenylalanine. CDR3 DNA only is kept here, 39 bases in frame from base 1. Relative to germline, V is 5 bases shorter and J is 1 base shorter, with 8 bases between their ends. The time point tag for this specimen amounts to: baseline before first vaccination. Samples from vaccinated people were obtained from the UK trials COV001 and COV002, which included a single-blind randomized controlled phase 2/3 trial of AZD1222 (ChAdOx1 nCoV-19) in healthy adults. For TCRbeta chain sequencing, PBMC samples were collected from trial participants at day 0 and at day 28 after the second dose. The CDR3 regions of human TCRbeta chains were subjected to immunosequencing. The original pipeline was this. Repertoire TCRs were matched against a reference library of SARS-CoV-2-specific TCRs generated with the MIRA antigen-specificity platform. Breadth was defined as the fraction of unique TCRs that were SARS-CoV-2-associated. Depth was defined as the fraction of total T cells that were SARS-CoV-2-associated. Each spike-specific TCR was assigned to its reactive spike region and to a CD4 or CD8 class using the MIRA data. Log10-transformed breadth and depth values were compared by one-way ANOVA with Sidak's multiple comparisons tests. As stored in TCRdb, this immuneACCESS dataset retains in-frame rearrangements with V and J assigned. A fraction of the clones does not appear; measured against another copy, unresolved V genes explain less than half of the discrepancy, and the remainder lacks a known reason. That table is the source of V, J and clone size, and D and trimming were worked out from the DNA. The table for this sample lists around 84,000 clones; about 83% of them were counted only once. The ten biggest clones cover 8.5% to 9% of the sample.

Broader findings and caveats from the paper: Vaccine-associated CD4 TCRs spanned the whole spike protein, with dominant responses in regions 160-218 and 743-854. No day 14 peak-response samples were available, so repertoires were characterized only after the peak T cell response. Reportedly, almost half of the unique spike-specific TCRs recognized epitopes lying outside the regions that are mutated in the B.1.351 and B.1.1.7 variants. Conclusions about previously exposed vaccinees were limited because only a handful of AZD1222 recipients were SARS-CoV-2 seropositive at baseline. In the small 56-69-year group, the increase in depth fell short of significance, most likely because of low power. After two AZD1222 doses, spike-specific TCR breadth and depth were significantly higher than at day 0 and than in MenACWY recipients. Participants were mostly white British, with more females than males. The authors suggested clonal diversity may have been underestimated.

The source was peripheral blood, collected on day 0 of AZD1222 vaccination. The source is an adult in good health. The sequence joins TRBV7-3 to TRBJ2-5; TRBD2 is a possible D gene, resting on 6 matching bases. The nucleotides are TGTGCCAGCAGCGTGGAGGGCCAAGAGACCCAGTACTTC. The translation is CASSVEGQETQYF.